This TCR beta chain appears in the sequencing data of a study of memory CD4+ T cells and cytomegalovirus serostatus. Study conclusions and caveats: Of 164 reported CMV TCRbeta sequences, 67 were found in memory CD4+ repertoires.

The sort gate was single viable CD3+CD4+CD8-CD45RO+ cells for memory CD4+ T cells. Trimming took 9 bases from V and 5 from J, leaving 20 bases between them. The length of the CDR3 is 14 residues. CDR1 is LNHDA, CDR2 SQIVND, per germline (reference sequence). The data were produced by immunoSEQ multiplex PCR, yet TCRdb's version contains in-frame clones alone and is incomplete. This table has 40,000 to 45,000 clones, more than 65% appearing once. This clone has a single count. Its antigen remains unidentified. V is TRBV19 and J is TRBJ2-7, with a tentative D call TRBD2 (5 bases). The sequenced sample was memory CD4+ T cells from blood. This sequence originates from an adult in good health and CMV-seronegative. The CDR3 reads CASRLSRGVHEQYF. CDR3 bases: TGTGCCAGCAGATTAAGCCGGGGTGTCCACGAGCAGTACTTC.